Listed below are T cell receptor beta chains from one sample, sequenced in a study of T-cell memory formation after mild COVID-19. TCRdb itself ran the 5' RACE reads through MiXCR, one entry per CDR3 protein. The top ten clones hold roughly 30% of a sample with roughly 110,000 distinct CDR3 sequences, around 12% of them seen once. The sample comprised PBMCs or a T cell subset sorted from them (not recorded which). The receptors derive from an adult woman who had mild COVID-19 (a few samples of this study predate the infection). Cell type and time point are not known. CDR3s include the opening cysteine and the closing phenylalanine or tryptophan. Each record gives: D gene, J gene, clone size, V gene, CDR3 protein, CDR3 DNA. D genes are given only for firm matches. Expanded clones are given a class, and other clones once, few, many or no size at all.

. TRBJ2-7 once TRBV19 CASSPGQISSYEQYF TGTGCCAGTAGTCCGGGACAAATTAGCTCCTACGAGCAGTACTTC
. TRBJ1-2 . TRBV13 CASSLRIANYGYTF TGTGCCAGCAGCTTACGGATAGCCAACTATGGCTACACCTTC
TRBD2 TRBJ2-2 many TRBV9 CATSRGGAGGVTGELFF TGTGCCACCTCCCGGGGGGGAGCGGGAGGCGTCACCGGGGAGCTGTTTTTT
TRBD1 TRBJ2-2 few TRBV7-6 CASTLGQGVGTGELFF TGTGCCAGCACCCTTGGACAGGGTGTTGGCACCGGGGAGCTGTTTTTT
. TRBJ2-7 few TRBV12-3/TRBV12-4 CASRSRDSGVYEQYF TGTGCCAGCAGATCCCGGGACTCAGGCGTCTACGAGCAGTACTTC
TRBD1 TRBJ2-4 few TRBV3-1 CASSQVSSGGVWNIQYF TGTGCCAGCAGCCAAGTTTCGTCAGGGGGCGTTTGGAACATTCAGTACTTC
TRBD2 TRBJ2-3 . TRBV14 CASSLRGRAMDTQYF TGTGCCAGCAGCCTCCGCGGGAGGGCCATGGATACGCAGTATTTT
TRBD1 TRBJ2-3 few TRBV4-1 CASSQGTGYTDTQYF TGCGCCAGCAGCCAAGGGACAGGGTACACAGATACGCAGTATTTT
. TRBJ2-7 . TRBV18 CASSLRDGRNEQYF TGTGCCAGCTCACTCCGGGACGGGCGTAACGAGCAGTACTTC
. TRBJ2-7 many TRBV2 CASRETGGPTYEQYF TGTGCCAGCAGAGAAACAGGAGGCCCGACCTACGAGCAGTACTTC
. TRBJ2-2 few TRBV13 CASSLPTAGPTGELFF TGTGCCAGCAGCTTACCAACAGCCGGACCGACCGGGGAGCTGTTTTTT
TRBD2 TRBJ2-3 few TRBV25-1 CASTPIAGGDTDTQYF TGTGCCAGCACCCCTATAGCGGGAGGGGACACAGATACGCAGTATTTT
. TRBJ2-3 . TRBV12-3/TRBV12-4 CASSDDRDPGADTQYF TGTGCCAGCAGTGACGACCGGGACCCTGGGGCAGATACGCAGTATTTT
. TRBJ2-7 many TRBV5-1 CASSPGTGSSYEQYF TGCGCCAGCAGCCCGGGGACGGGGAGCTCCTACGAGCAGTACTTC
. TRBJ1-2 few TRBV15 CATSRDPAYGYTF TGTGCCACCAGCAGAGACCCCGCGTATGGCTACACCTTC
. TRBJ1-2 many TRBV7-9 CASSPGTSEDGYTF TGTGCCAGCAGTCCCGGGACTTCCGAAGATGGCTACACCTTC
. TRBJ1-1 . TRBV3-1 CASSQDSYTEAFF TGTGCCAGCAGCCAGGACAGCTACACTGAAGCTTTCTTT
. TRBJ2-1 few TRBV25-1 CASSEWTNEQFF TGTGCCAGCAGTGAATGGACTAATGAGCAGTTCTTC
. TRBJ2-7 few TRBV5-1 CASREGTGADFWYEQYF TGCGCCAGCAGGGAGGGAACAGGAGCCGATTTTTGGTACGAGCAGTACTTC
. TRBJ1-5 . TRBV11-3 CASSSTPGQPQHF TGTGCCAGCAGCTCAACCCCCGGGCAGCCCCAGCATTTT
TRBD2 TRBJ2-3 . TRBV7-8 CASSLAAAGGPDTQYF TGTGCCAGCAGCTTAGCGGCAGCGGGGGGGCCGGATACGCAGTATTTT
. TRBJ2-1 many TRBV7-3 CASSDYNEQFF TGTGCCAGCAGCGACTACAATGAGCAGTTCTTC
TRBD1 TRBJ2-1 . TRBV10-3 CAIRDRGYNEQFF TGTGCCATCCGGGACAGGGGATACAATGAGCAGTTCTTC
TRBD2 TRBJ2-1 . TRBV7-9 CASSLERELRSEQFF TGTGCCAGCAGCTTAGAGCGGGAACTTCGGAGTGAGCAGTTTTTC
TRBD2 TRBJ2-1 . TRBV2 CASSLWTSGSYNEQFF TGTGCCAGCAGTTTATGGACTAGCGGCTCCTACAATGAGCAGTTCTTC
TRBD2 TRBJ2-1 many TRBV7-9 CASSLAAGGRYNEQFF TGTGCCAGCAGCTTAGCTGCGGGAGGGCGGTACAATGAGCAGTTCTTC
TRBD2 TRBJ2-1 . TRBV29-1 CSAQLAGGPNNERFF TGCAGCGCTCAGCTAGCGGGGGGGCCGAACAATGAGCGGTTCTTC
TRBD1 TRBJ1-1 . TRBV6-1 CASIDPQGLAEAFF TGTGCCAGCATCGACCCACAGGGGTTAGCGGAAGCTTTCTTT
TRBD2 TRBJ2-7 once TRBV24-1 CATSASGDEQYF TGTGCCACCAGCGCTAGCGGGGACGAGCAGTACTTC
. TRBJ2-7 few TRBV29-1 CSVEEHGVGSYEQYF TGCAGCGTTGAGGAGCATGGGGTAGGCTCCTACGAGCAGTACTTC
. TRBJ2-7 . TRBV21-1 CAKLTIDDESYEQYF TGTGCCAAACTAACTATTGACGACGAATCCTACGAGCAGTACTTC
TRBD1 TRBJ2-1 few TRBV7-9 CASSGQGIFSYNEQFF TGTGCCAGCAGTGGACAGGGGATATTCTCCTACAATGAGCAGTTCTTC
. TRBJ2-2 . TRBV29-1 CSVVVVDTGELFF TGCAGCGTTGTTGTTGTTGACACCGGGGAGCTGTTTTTT
TRBD2 TRBJ2-1 few TRBV7-9 CASGRRAGGDNEQFF TGTGCCAGCGGACGGAGAGCGGGAGGGGATAATGAGCAGTTCTTC
. TRBJ2-2 few TRBV18 CASSPTYVGELFF TGTGCCAGCTCACCAACCTACGTCGGGGAGCTGTTTTTT
. TRBJ2-2 few TRBV27 CASSLYFRASTGELFF TGTGCCAGCAGTTTATATTTCAGGGCGTCCACCGGGGAGCTGTTTTTT
TRBD1 TRBJ1-1 few TRBV7-9 CASSFSQGATEAFF TGTGCCAGCAGCTTCTCACAGGGGGCAACTGAAGCTTTCTTT
. TRBJ1-1 . TRBV4-2 CASSQNRRIEAFF TGTGCCAGCAGCCAAAACCGCAGGATCGAAGCTTTCTTT
. TRBJ2-7 . TRBV7-9 CASSKPGPMYEQYF TGTGCCAGCAGCAAGCCGGGACCGATGTACGAGCAGTACTTC
. TRBJ1-5 . TRBV30 CAWSVSGQPQHF TGTGCCTGGAGTGTGTCAGGTCAGCCCCAGCATTTT
TRBD2 TRBJ2-7 few TRBV7-9 CASSSSGGSYEQYF TGTGCCAGCAGCTCTAGCGGGGGCTCCTACGAGCAGTACTTC
. TRBJ1-5 few TRBV7-9 CASSLDSGGQPQHF TGTGCCAGCAGCTTAGATAGTGGGGGACAGCCCCAGCATTTT
. TRBJ1-1 few TRBV9 CASSSTGSTEAFF TGTGCCAGCAGCTCTACAGGGAGTACTGAAGCTTTCTTT
TRBD1 TRBJ2-1 few TRBV19 CASSWTGQRNEQFF TGTGCCAGTAGTTGGACAGGGCAACGCAATGAGCAGTTCTTC
. TRBJ1-5 . TRBV19 CASKGVSNQPQHF TGTGCCAGTAAGGGGGTTAGCAATCAGCCCCAGCATTTT